This TCR beta chain derives from a study of T cells in Graves' hyperthyroidism and ophthalmopathy. Amplification of TCR beta CDR3 regions used RNA as the template. With the HTBI primer set, the TCR CDR3 went through a first round of RT-PCR. TCRdb reprocessed the multiplex PCR reads with MiXCR, giving one entry per CDR3 protein. The profile shows about 480,000 distinct CDR3 sequences, around an eighth of them singletons. Looked up from germline, CDR1 is MDHEN and CDR2 is SYDVKM. CDR3 size: 15 residues. Trimming shortened V by 4 bases and J by 0 bases, and 13 bases separated the two germline ends. Study-wide results and caveats: Researchers found most expanded thyroid clonotypes above 0.001 in blood as well.

For Graves' hyperthyroidism to be stable, ophthalmopathy could not progress within 18 months. This clonotype was recorded many times. No antigen is known for it. The chain employs TRBV28 and TRBJ2-7; D is unresolved. What was sequenced was blood. This clonotype originated in a woman between 18 and 30 years old with Graves' hyperthyroidism. CDR3 protein: CASSYGQEISYEQYV. The CDR3 region has the DNA TGTGCCAGCAGTTACGGGCAGGAGATCTCCTACGAGCAGTACGTC.